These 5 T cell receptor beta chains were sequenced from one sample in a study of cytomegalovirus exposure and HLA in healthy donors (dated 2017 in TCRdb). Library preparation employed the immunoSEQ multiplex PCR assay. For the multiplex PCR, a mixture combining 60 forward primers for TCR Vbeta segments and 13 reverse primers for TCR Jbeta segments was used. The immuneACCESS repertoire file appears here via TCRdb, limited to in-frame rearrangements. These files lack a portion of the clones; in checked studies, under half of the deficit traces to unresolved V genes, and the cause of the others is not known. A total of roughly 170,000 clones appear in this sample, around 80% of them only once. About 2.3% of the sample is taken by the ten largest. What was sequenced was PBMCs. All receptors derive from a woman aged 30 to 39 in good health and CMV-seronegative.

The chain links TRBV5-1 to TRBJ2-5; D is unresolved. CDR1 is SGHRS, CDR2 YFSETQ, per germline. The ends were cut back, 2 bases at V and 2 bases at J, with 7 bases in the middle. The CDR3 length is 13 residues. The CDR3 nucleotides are TGCGCCAGCAGCTTCTCGGTTCAAGAGACCCAGTACTTC. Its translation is CASSFSVQETQYF.

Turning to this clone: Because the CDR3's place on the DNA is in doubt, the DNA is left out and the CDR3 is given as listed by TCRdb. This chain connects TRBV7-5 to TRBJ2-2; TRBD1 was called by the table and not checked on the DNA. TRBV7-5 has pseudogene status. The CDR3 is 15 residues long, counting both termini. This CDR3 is CVRSWGQGSPGELFF.

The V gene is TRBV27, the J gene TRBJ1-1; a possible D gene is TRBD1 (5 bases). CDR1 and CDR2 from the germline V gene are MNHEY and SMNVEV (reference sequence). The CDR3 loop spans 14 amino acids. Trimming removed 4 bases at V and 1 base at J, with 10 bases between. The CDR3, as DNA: TGTGCCAGCAGTTCTCAGGGCCCGAACACTGAAGCTTTCTTT. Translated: CASSSQGPNTEAFF.

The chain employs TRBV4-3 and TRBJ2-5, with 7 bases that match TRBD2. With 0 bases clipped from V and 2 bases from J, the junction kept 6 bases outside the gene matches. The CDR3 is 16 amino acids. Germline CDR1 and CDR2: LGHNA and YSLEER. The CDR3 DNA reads TGCGCCAGCAGCCAAGATGGGCAGGGAGGGCAAGAGACCCAGTACTTC. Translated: CASSQDGQGGQETQYF.

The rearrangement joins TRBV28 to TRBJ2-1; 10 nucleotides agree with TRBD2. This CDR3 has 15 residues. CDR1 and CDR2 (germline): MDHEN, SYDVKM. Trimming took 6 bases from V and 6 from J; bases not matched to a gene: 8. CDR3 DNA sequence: TGTGCCAGCAGACTGAGGGCTAGCGGGAGCAATGAGCAGTTCTTC. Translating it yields CASRLRASGSNEQFF.